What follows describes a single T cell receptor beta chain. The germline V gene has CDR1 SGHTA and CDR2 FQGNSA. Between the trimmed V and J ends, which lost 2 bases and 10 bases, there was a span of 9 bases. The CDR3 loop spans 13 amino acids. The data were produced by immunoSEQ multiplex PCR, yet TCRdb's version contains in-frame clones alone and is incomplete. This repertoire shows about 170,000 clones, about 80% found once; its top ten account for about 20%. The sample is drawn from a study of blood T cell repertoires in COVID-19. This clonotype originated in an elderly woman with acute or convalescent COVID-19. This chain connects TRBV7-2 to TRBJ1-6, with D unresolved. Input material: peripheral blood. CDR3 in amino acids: CASSLNQISPLHF. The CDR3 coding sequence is TGTGCCAGCAGCTTAAACCAGATCTCACCCCTCCACTTT.